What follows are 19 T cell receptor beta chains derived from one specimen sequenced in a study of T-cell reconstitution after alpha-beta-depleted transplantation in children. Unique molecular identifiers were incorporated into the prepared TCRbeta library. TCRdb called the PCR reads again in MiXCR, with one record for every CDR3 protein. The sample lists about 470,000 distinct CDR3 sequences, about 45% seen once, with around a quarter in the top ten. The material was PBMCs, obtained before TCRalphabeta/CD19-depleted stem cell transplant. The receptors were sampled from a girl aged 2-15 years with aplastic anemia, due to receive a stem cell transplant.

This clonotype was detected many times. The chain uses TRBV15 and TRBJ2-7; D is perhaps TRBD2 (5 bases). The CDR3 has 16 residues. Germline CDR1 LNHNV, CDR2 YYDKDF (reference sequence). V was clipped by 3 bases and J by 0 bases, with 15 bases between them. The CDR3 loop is CATSSPDVASSYEQYF. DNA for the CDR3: TGTGCCACCAGCAGCCCCGACGTAGCGAGCTCCTACGAGCAGTACTTC.

In DNA form, the CDR3 reads TGTGCCAGCAGCTTCCGGACAGGGGCCACAGATACGCAGTATTTT. Protein sequence: CASSFRTGATDTQYF. The chain couples TRBV7-2 to TRBJ2-3; 9 nucleotides align to TRBD1. CDR1 is SGHTA and CDR2 is FQGNSA in the germline V gene. This CDR3 comprises 15 residues. The J segment lost 2 bases and the V segment lost 3 bases, leaving 3 bases of the junction unmatched.

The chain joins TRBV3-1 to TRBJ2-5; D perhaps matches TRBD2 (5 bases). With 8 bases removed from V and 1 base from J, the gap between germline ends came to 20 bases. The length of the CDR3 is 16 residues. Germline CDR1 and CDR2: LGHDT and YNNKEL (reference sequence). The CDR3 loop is CASSSIRGRSQETQYF. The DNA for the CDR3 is TGTGCCAGCTCGTCCATCCGGGGAAGGTCCCAAGAGACCCAGTACTTC.

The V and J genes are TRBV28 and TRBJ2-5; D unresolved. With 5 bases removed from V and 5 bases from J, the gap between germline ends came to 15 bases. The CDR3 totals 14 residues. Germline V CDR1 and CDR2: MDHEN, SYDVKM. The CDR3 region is CASSSVSGLETQYF. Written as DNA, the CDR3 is TGTGCCAGCAGTAGTGTTTCCGGGTTGGAGACCCAGTACTTC.

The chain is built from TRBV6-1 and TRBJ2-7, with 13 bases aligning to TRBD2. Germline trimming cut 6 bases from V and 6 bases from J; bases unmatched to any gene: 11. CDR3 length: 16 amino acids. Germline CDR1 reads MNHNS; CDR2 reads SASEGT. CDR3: CASSSLAGGPRAEQYF. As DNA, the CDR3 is TGTGCCAGCAGCTCACTAGCGGGAGGGCCTCGAGCCGAGCAGTACTTC.

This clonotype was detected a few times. The CDR3 reads CASSSPTDTQYF. For the CDR3, the DNA is TGTGCCAGCAGTTCTCCCACAGATACGCAGTATTTT. The V gene is TRBV28, the J gene TRBJ2-3; D gene unclear. The CDR3 is made up of 12 amino acids. Trimming stripped 4 bases from V and 2 bases from J, with 4 bases between. Germline V CDR1 and CDR2: MDHEN, SYDVKM. Together with reference TRBV28 and TRBJ2-3, the CDR3 gives the full variable domain: DVKVTQSSRYLVKRTGEKVFLECVQDMDHENMFWYRQDPGLGLRLIYFSYDVKMKEKGDIPEGYSVSREKKERFSLILESASTNQTSMYLCASSSPTDTQYFGPGTRLTVL.

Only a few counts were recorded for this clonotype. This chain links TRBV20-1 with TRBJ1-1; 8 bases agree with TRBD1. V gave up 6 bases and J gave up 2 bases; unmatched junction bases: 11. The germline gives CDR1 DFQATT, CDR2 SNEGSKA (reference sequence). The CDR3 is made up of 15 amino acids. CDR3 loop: CSAHLGGTGNTEAFF. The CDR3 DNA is TGCAGTGCCCACCTCGGCGGGACAGGAAACACTGAAGCTTTCTTT.

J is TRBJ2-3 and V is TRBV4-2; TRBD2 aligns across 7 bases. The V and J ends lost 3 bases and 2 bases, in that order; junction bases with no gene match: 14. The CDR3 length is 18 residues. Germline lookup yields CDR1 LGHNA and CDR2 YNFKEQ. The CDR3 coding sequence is TGTGCCAGCAGCCATCAGGCGGCCGGGGGAGGGGTCACAGATACGCAGTATTTT. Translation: CASSHQAAGGGVTDTQYF.

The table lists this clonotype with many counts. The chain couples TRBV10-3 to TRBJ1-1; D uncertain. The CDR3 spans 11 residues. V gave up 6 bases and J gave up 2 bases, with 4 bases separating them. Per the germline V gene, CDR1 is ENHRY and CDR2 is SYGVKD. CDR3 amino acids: CAIRSNTEAFF. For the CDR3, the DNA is TGTGCCATCAGGAGTAACACTGAAGCTTTCTTT.

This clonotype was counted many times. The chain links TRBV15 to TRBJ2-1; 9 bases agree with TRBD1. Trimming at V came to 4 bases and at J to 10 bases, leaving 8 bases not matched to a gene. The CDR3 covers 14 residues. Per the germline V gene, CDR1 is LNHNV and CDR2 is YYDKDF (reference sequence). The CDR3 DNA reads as TGTGCCACCAGCACGGGGGACAGGGTGGACGAGCAGTTCTTC. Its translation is CATSTGDRVDEQFF.

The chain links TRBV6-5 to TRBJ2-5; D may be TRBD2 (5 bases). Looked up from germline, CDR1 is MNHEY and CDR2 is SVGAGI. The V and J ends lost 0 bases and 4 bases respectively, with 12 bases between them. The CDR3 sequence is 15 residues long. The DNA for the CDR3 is TGTGCCAGCAGTTACTCGATTCGGGGAACAGAGACCCAGTACTTC. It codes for CASSYSIRGTETQYF.

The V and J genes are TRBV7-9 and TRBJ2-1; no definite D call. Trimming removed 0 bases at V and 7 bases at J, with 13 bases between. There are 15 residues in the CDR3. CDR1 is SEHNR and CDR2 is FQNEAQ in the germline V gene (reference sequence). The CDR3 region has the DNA TGTGCCAGCAGCTTAGCGGAATGGGGAAGGAATGAGCAGTTCTTC. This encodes CASSLAEWGRNEQFF.

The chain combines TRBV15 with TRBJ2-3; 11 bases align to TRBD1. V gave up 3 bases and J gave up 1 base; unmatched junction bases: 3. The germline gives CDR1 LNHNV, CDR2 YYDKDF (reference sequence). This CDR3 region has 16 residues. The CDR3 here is CATSSGDRGGTDTQYF. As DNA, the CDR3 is TGTGCCACCAGCAGTGGGGACAGGGGGGGCACAGATACGCAGTATTTT.

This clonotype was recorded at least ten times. Here the CDR3 reads CASNKLAGGPNTGELFF. The CDR3 DNA is TGTGCCAGCAACAAACTAGCGGGAGGGCCGAACACCGGGGAGCTGTTTTTT. This chain connects TRBV12-3 or TRBV12-4 to TRBJ2-2, with TRBD2 identical over 13 bases. The CDR3 spans 17 residues. V shed 7 bases and J 0 bases; nucleotides not matched to a gene: 5.

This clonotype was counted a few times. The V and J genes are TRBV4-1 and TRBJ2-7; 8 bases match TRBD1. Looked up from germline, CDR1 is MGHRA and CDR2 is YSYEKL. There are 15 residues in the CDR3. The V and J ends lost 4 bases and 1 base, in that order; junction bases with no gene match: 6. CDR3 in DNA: TGCGCCAGCAGCCCCGGACAGGGCTGGTCCTACGAGCAGTACTTC. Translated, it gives CASSPGQGWSYEQYF.

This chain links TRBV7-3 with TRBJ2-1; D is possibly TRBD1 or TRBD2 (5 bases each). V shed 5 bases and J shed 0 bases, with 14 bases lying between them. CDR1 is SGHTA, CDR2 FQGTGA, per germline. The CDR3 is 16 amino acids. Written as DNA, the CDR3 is TGTGCCAGCAGCGCGGACTCAGGGCGCTCCTACAATGAGCAGTTCTTC. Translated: CASSADSGRSYNEQFF.

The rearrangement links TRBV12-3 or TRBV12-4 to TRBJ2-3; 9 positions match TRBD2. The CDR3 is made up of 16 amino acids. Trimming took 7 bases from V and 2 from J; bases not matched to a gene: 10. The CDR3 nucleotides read TGTGCCAGCACCCTGGGGCTAGCGGGGACCACAGATACGCAGTATTTT. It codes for CASTLGLAGTTDTQYF.

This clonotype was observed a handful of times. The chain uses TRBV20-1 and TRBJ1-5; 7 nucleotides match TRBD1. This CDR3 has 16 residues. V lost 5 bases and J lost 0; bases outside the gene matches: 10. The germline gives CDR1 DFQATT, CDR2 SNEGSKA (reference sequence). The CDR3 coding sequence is TGCAGTGCTTTCACAGGGGCCGCCTATAGCAATCAGCCCCAGCATTTT. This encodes CSAFTGAAYSNQPQHF.

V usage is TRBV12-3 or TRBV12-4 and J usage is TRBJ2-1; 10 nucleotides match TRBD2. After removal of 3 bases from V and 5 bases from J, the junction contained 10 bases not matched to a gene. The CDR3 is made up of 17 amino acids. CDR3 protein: CASSLVPGLASHNEQFF. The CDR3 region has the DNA TGTGCCAGCAGTTTGGTACCGGGACTAGCGTCTCACAATGAGCAGTTCTTC.